Listed below are T cell receptor beta chains from one sample, sequenced in a study of cytomegalovirus exposure and HLA in healthy donors. Clones were sequenced by immunoSEQ multiplex PCR, and TCRdb holds only the in-frame ones, with some missing. Of 180,000 or so clones listed, around a tenth are singletons. Material: PBMCs. These receptors were taken from a woman under 40 in good health and CMV-seropositive. CDR3s include the opening cysteine and the closing phenylalanine or tryptophan. The D gene is left open where the match is weak. Where a row states a size, it is once, few, many or the class of an expanded clone; other rows omit it.

j_gene: TRBJ2-2
d_gene: -
v_gene: TRBV6-6
abundance: few
CDR3aa: CASSYLGGMNTGELFF
CDR3nt: TGTGCCAGCAGTTACCTAGGGGGAATGAACACCGGGGAGCTGTTTTTT

j_gene: TRBJ2-5
d_gene: -
v_gene: TRBV5-1
abundance: few
CDR3aa: CASSLTGQEETQYF
CDR3nt: TGCGCCAGCAGCTTGACAGGTCAGGAAGAGACCCAGTACTTC

j_gene: TRBJ2-1
d_gene: TRBD2
v_gene: TRBV10-3
abundance: few
CDR3aa: CAIMGPSGTLSSYNEQFF
CDR3nt: TGTGCCATCATGGGGCCTAGCGGGACTCTAAGCTCCTACAATGAGCAGTTCTTC

j_gene: TRBJ1-4
d_gene: TRBD1
v_gene: TRBV25-1
abundance: -
CDR3aa: CASSEGQPGHEELFF
CDR3nt: TGTGCCAGCAGTGAGGGACAGCCGGGGCACGAGGAACTGTTTTTT

j_gene: TRBJ2-3
d_gene: TRBD2
v_gene: TRBV27
abundance: -
CDR3aa: CASSFLLAGGPADTQYF
CDR3nt: TGTGCCAGCAGTTTCCTCCTAGCGGGAGGGCCTGCAGATACGCAGTATTTT

j_gene: TRBJ1-1
d_gene: -
v_gene: TRBV7-9
abundance: -
CDR3aa: CASSLSARTEAFF
CDR3nt: TGTGCCAGCAGCTTATCGGCTAGGACTGAAGCTTTCTTT

j_gene: TRBJ2-7
d_gene: TRBD2
v_gene: TRBV30
abundance: -
CDR3aa: CAWSVHPSGVSEQYF
CDR3nt: TGTGCCTGGAGTGTACATCCTAGCGGGGTCTCCGAGCAGTACTTC

j_gene: TRBJ1-1
d_gene: TRBD1
v_gene: TRBV11-2
abundance: few
CDR3aa: CASSPDRDVHTEAFF
CDR3nt: TGTGCCAGCAGCCCCGACAGGGATGTGCACACTGAAGCTTTCTTT

j_gene: TRBJ1-4
d_gene: -
v_gene: TRBV6-1
abundance: few
CDR3aa: CASQRGGGNEKLFF
CDR3nt: TGTGCCAGCCAGAGAGGGGGGGGAAATGAAAAACTGTTTTTT

j_gene: TRBJ2-5
d_gene: -
v_gene: TRBV6-1
abundance: -
CDR3aa: CASSLGAGHETQYF
CDR3nt: TGTGCCAGCAGTTTGGGGGCAGGCCACGAGACCCAGTACTTC

j_gene: TRBJ2-7
d_gene: -
v_gene: TRBV19
abundance: once
CDR3aa: CASSYERASTEQYF
CDR3nt: TGTGCCAGTAGTTACGAGAGGGCTTCTACCGAGCAGTACTTC

j_gene: TRBJ1-1
d_gene: -
v_gene: TRBV2
abundance: -
CDR3aa: CASSEDEGENTEAFF
CDR3nt: TGTGCCAGCAGTGAAGATGAAGGGGAGAACACTGAAGCTTTCTTT

j_gene: TRBJ2-7
d_gene: -
v_gene: TRBV5-1
abundance: -
CDR3aa: CASSPSPRGPSSYEQYF
CDR3nt: TGCGCCAGCAGCCCGAGCCCGCGGGGGCCTTCCTCCTACGAGCAGTACTTC

j_gene: TRBJ2-2
d_gene: -
v_gene: TRBV5-1
abundance: few
CDR3aa: CASSLTNTGELFF
CDR3nt: TGCGCCAGCAGCTTGACTAACACCGGGGAGCTGTTTTTT

j_gene: TRBJ2-5
d_gene: -
v_gene: TRBV29-1
abundance: few
CDR3aa: CSVAGGSETQYF
CDR3nt: TGCAGCGTCGCCGGGGGTAGCGAGACCCAGTACTTC

j_gene: TRBJ1-5
d_gene: TRBD1
v_gene: TRBV6-5
abundance: few
CDR3aa: CASRKTGGNQPQHF
CDR3nt: TGTGCCAGCAGGAAGACAGGGGGCAATCAGCCCCAGCATTTT

j_gene: TRBJ1-1
d_gene: -
v_gene: TRBV23-1
abundance: few
CDR3aa: CASSQSRLLISPEAFF
CDR3nt: TGCGCCAGCAGTCAATCGCGACTTCTCATTTCACCTGAAGCTTTCTTT

j_gene: TRBJ2-7
d_gene: -
v_gene: TRBV18
abundance: few
CDR3aa: CASSPPFSYEQYF
CDR3nt: TGTGCCAGCTCACCACCCTTCTCCTACGAGCAGTACTTC

j_gene: TRBJ2-2
d_gene: -
v_gene: TRBV5-1
abundance: -
CDR3aa: CASSLATGTPTGELFF
CDR3nt: TGCGCCAGCAGCTTGGCTACCGGGACACCCACCGGGGAGCTGTTTTTT

j_gene: TRBJ1-2
d_gene: -
v_gene: TRBV5-1
abundance: few
CDR3aa: CASSLDSVVYGYTF
CDR3nt: TGCGCCAGCAGCTTGGATTCAGTTGTCTATGGCTACACCTTC

j_gene: TRBJ1-5
d_gene: -
v_gene: TRBV6-5
abundance: few
CDR3aa: CASKQGFNQPQHF
CDR3nt: TGTGCCAGTAAACAGGGTTTCAATCAGCCCCAGCATTTT

j_gene: TRBJ1-2
d_gene: TRBD1
v_gene: TRBV2
abundance: few
CDR3aa: CASRRGRDGYTF
CDR3nt: TGTGCCAGCAGAAGGGGGCGCGATGGCTACACCTTC

j_gene: TRBJ2-3
d_gene: -
v_gene: TRBV7-8
abundance: -
CDR3aa: CASSLISTDTQYF
CDR3nt: TGTGCCAGCAGCTTAATAAGCACAGATACGCAGTATTTT